Listed below are T cell receptor beta chains from one sample, sequenced in a study of neoadjuvant anti-PD-1 for oral cavity cancer. Method: immunoSEQ multiplex PCR; TCRdb's copy keeps in-frame clones and lacks some. The repertoire holds some 66,000 clones, 83% seen once, with 3% to 4% in the top ten. The specimen was PBMCs, collected before nivolumab (anti-PD-1) treatment. Receptors were obtained from a person between 35 and 79 years old with oral cavity squamous cell carcinoma. Each CDR3 is given with its conserved first and last residue. A D gene is named only where the DNA matches it firmly. Clone size is given for some rows only: seen once, a few or many times, or a class if the clone is expanded.

TRBD2 TRBJ2-1 once TRBV7-3 TGTGCCAGCAGCTCGACTAGCGGGGGCTACAATGAGCAGTTCTTC CASSSTSGGYNEQFF
- TRBJ1-1 few TRBV29-1 TGCAGCGTTGGTGGATTTCCGGGGACTGAAGCTTTCTTT CSVGGFPGTEAFF
- TRBJ2-7 - TRBV5-1 TGCGCCAGCAGCCTAGGGCTGGGCGACGAGCAGTACTTC CASSLGLGDEQYF
TRBD1 TRBJ2-7 - TRBV5-1 TGCGCCAGCAGCCCACAGGGGGTCCGGGACGAGCAGTACTTC CASSPQGVRDEQYF
- TRBJ1-3 - TRBV27 TGTGCCAGCAGTTTAGTGGGAAGCTCTGGAAACACCATATATTTT CASSLVGSSGNTIYF
TRBD1 TRBJ2-5 - TRBV5-1 TGCGCCAGCAGCTGGGGGACAGGACGACAAGAGACCCAGTACTTC CASSWGTGRQETQYF
- TRBJ1-2 - TRBV30 TGTGCCTGGAGTCGTCGGGTTACCTATGGCTACACCTTC CAWSRRVTYGYTF
- TRBJ1-4 - TRBV6-5 TGTGCCAGCAGTTACGGGGGGGCGGCTAATGAAAAACTGTTTTTT CASSYGGAANEKLFF
- TRBJ2-3 - TRBV5-1 TGCGCCAGCAGGGAGACCCCCACAGATACGCAGTATTTT CASRETPTDTQYF
- TRBJ2-2 - TRBV7-3 TGTGCCAGCAGCTCCAATACCGGGGAGCTGTTTTTT CASSSNTGELFF
- TRBJ2-7 - TRBV10-2 TGCGCCAGCAGTCAGTTAGCCTACGAGCAGTACTTC CASSQLAYEQYF
- TRBJ1-1 - TRBV7-3 TGTGCCAGCAGATCACAGGTGAACACTGAAGCTTTCTTT CASRSQVNTEAFF
- TRBJ2-2 - TRBV19 TGTGGTTCGGGGGTAATCGCGGGCACCGGGGAGCTGTTTTTT CGSGVIAGTGELFF
- TRBJ1-2 - TRBV5-4 TGTGCCAGCAGCCCCGCCGGGGGAGACTATGGCTACACCTTC CASSPAGGDYGYTF
- TRBJ2-1 - TRBV10-2 TGCGCCTCCGAGGGGAGCTCCTACAATGAGCAGTTCTTC CASEGSSYNEQFF
- TRBJ1-5 - TRBV6-6 TGTGCCAGCAGTTACTCGAGAGGGCCCCAGCATTTT CASSYSRGPQHF
TRBD2 TRBJ2-7 once TRBV7-2 TGTGCCAGCAGCTTAGCGTTGGTTCTAGCGGGGGGATACGAGCAGTACTTC CASSLALVLAGGYEQYF
TRBD1 TRBJ2-7 - TRBV10-3 TGTGCCATCAGTGAGTCGTCCGGGACAGCCTACGAGCAGTACTTC CAISESSGTAYEQYF
- TRBJ2-7 - TRBV11-2 TGTGCCAGCAGCTTAGCGGGCGAGCAGTACTTC CASSLAGEQYF
- TRBJ1-1 - TRBV7-2 TGTGCCAGCAGGTTAAGGGGAGACAGGAGAGAAGCTTTCTTT CASRLRGDRREAFF
TRBD1 TRBJ1-1 - TRBV6-1 TGTGCCAGCAGTCTGAACAGGGGCACTGAAGCTTTCTTT CASSLNRGTEAFF
- TRBJ2-2 once TRBV19 TGTGCCTCCGTCCGGGACCATGCGAGAGGGGAGCTGTTTTTT CASVRDHARGELFF
- TRBJ2-5 - TRBV4-1 TGCGCCAGCAGCCAATTGGTGTGGGAGACCCAGTACTTC CASSQLVWETQYF
- TRBJ1-2 - TRBV7-2 TGTGCCAGCAGCTTAGCGACTACAGGGAGGTATGGCTACACCTTC CASSLATTGRYGYTF
TRBD2 TRBJ2-4 - TRBV9 TGTGCCAGCAGCGTAGATTTAGCGGGGGAAAACATTCAGTACTTC CASSVDLAGENIQYF
TRBD1 TRBJ2-4 - TRBV19 TGTGCCAGTAGCCTGACAGGGGTCAAAAACATTCAGTACTTC CASSLTGVKNIQYF
TRBD2 TRBJ2-1 - TRBV4-1 TGCGCCAGCAGCCAATTCGGAGCGGGAATCGGTAATGAGCAGTTCTTC CASSQFGAGIGNEQFF
- TRBJ2-3 - TRBV9 TGTGCCAGCAGCGTAGCTCCGGGAAGCACAGATACGCAGTATTTT CASSVAPGSTDTQYF